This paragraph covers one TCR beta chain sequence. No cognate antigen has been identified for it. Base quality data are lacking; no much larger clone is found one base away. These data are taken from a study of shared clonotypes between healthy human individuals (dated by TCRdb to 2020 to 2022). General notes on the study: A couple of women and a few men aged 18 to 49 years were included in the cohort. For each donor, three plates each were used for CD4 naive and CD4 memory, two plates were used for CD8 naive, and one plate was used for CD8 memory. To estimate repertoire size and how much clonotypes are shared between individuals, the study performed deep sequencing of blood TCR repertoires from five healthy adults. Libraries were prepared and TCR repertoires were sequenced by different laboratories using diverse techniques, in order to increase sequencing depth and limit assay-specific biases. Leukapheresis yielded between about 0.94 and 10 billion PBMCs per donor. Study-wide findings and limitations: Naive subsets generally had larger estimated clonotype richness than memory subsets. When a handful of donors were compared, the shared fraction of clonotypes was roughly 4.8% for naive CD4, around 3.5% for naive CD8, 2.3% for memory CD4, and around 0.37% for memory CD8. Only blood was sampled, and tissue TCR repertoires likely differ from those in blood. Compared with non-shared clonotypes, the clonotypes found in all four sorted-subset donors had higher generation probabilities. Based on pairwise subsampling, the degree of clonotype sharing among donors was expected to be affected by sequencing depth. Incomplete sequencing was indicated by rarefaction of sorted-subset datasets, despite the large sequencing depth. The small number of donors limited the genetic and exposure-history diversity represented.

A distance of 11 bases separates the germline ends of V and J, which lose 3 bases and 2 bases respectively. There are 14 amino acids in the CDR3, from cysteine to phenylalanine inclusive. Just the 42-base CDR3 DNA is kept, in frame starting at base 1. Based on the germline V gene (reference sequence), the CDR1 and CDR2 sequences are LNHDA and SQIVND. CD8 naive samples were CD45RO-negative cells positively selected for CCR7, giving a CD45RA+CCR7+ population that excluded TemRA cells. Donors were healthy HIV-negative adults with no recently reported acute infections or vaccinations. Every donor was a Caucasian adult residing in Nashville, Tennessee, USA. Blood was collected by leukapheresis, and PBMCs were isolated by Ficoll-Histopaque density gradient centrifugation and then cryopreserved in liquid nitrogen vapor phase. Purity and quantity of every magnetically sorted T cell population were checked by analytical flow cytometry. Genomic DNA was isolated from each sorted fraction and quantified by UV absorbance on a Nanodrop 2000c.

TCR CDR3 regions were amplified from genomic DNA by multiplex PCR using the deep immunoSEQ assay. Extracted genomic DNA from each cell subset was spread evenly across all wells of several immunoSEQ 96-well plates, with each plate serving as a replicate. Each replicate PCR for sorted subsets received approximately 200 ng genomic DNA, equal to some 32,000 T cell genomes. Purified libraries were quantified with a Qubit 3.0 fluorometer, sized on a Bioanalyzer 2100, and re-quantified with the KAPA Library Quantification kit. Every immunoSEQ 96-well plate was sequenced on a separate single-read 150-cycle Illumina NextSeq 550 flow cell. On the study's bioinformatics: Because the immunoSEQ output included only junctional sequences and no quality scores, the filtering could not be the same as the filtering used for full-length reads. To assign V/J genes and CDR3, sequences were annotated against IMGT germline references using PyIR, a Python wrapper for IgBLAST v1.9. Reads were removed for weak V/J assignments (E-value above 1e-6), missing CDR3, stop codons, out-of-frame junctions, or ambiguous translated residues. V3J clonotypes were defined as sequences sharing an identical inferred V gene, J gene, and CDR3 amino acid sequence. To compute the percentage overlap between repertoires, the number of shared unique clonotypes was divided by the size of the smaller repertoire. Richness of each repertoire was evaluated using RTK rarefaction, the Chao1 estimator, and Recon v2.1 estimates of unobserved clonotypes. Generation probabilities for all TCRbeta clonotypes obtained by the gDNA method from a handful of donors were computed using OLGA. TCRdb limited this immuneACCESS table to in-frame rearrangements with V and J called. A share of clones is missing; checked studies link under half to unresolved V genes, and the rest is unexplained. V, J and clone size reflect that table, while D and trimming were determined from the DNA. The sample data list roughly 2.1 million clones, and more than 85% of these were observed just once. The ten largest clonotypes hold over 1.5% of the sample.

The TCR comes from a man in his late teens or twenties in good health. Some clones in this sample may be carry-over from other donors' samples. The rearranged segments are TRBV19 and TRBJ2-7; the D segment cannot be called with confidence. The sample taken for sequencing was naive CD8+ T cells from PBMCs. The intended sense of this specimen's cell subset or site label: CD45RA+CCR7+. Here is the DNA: TGTGCCAGTAGTATGAGGTCTTTACCCTACGAGCAGTACTTC. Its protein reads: CASSMRSLPYEQYF.